This T cell receptor (beta chain) came from a study of blood T cell repertoires in COVID-19. Study-level background: T cells, B-cell-depleted T cells, or PBMCs provided the cDNA or gDNA that served as material.

Participants spanned ages roughly 18 to 90 years and resided in some 22 US areas. In Cohort 3, a recovered donor had either two negative PCRs, clearance, or symptom resolution. As for this clone: At one end the junction does not follow the germline gene, possibly because of a read error.

Repertoires were generated with immunoSEQ multiplex PCR, while TCRdb's copy carries only in-frame clones and drops some. The sample carries about 180,000 clones, about 84% recorded once. CDR3 length: 14 residues. In germline, CDR1 is LNHDA, CDR2 SQIVND (reference sequence). The sample was PBMCs or T cells enriched from blood (not recorded which). This receptor was identified in a woman aged 30 to 39 who had recovered from COVID-19. The gene calls are TRBV19 and TRBJ2-3; TRBD1 aligns across 10 bases. CDR3 in amino acids: CASSMTGGTDTQYF. The CDR3 nucleotides are TGTGCCAGTAGTATGACAGGGGGCACGGATACGCAGTATTTT.